These T cell receptor beta chains were read from a single sample in a study of T cells in Graves' hyperthyroidism and ophthalmopathy. TCRdb re-called the multiplex PCR reads through MiXCR, storing one row per CDR3 protein. Altogether a few hundred thousand distinct CDR3 sequences are present, about 15% being singletons, with the ten largest covering 5.8%. Sequencing used blood. The source is a woman aged 25 to 39 with Graves' hyperthyroidism that later progressed to Graves' ophthalmopathy. CDR3s include the opening cysteine and the closing phenylalanine or tryptophan. The order of the fields is D gene, clone size, V gene, J gene, CDR3 protein, CDR3 DNA. D genes are given only for firm matches. Part of the rows lack a size; the others show once, few, many or a class for expanded clones.

d_gene: TRBD2; abundance: many; v_gene: TRBV6-2/TRBV6-3; j_gene: TRBJ2-1; CDR3aa: CASSYSASGSSSYNEQFF; CDR3nt: TGTGCCAGCAGTTACTCGGCTAGCGGTAGCAGCTCCTACAATGAGCAGTTCTTC
d_gene: NA; abundance: many; v_gene: TRBV11-2; j_gene: TRBJ2-1; CDR3aa: CASSSTGYANNEQFF; CDR3nt: TGTGCCAGCAGCTCGACAGGTTACGCTAACAATGAGCAGTTCTTC
d_gene: NA; abundance: NA; v_gene: TRBV27; j_gene: TRBJ2-2; CDR3aa: CASSPDNIFTGELFF; CDR3nt: TGTGCCAGCAGTCCGGATAACATCTTCACCGGGGAGCTGTTTTTT
d_gene: TRBD2; abundance: many; v_gene: TRBV7-2; j_gene: TRBJ2-5; CDR3aa: CASSLGTSGTQGETQYF; CDR3nt: TGTGCCAGCAGCTTAGGCACTAGCGGGACCCAGGGAGAGACCCAGTACTTC
d_gene: NA; abundance: many; v_gene: TRBV18; j_gene: TRBJ1-1; CDR3aa: CASSPQSVGTNTEAFF; CDR3nt: TGTGCCAGCTCACCACAGTCTGTCGGGACGAACACTGAAGCTTTCTTT
d_gene: NA; abundance: many; v_gene: TRBV28; j_gene: TRBJ1-5; CDR3aa: CASSLGELGNQPQHF; CDR3nt: TGTGCCAGCAGTCTAGGGGAATTGGGCAATCAGCCCCAGCATTTT
d_gene: TRBD1; abundance: NA; v_gene: TRBV12-3/TRBV12-4; j_gene: TRBJ1-1; CDR3aa: CASTLQGAQTEAFF; CDR3nt: TGTGCCAGCACCCTACAGGGGGCACAAACTGAAGCTTTCTTT
d_gene: TRBD2; abundance: NA; v_gene: TRBV10-3; j_gene: TRBJ2-1; CDR3aa: CAISEQALAGFDNEQFF; CDR3nt: TGTGCCATCAGTGAGCAAGCACTAGCGGGATTTGACAATGAGCAGTTCTTC
d_gene: NA; abundance: many; v_gene: TRBV9; j_gene: TRBJ1-1; CDR3aa: CASSPHQGAVNTEAFF; CDR3nt: TGTGCCAGCAGCCCCCATCAGGGCGCCGTGAACACTGAAGCTTTCTTT
d_gene: TRBD2; abundance: many; v_gene: TRBV18; j_gene: TRBJ2-7; CDR3aa: CASSPGLAGSEQYF; CDR3nt: TGTGCCAGCTCACCAGGACTAGCGGGAAGCGAGCAGTACTTC
d_gene: TRBD1; abundance: many; v_gene: TRBV7-3; j_gene: TRBJ2-1; CDR3aa: CASSLSLQGAGGEQFF; CDR3nt: TGTGCCAGCAGCTTATCGCTACAGGGGGCAGGCGGTGAGCAGTTCTTC
d_gene: TRBD1; abundance: once; v_gene: TRBV19; j_gene: TRBJ1-1; CDR3aa: CASSIKDREAFF; CDR3nt: TGTGCCAGTAGTATAAAGGACAGGGAAGCTTTCTTT
d_gene: TRBD1; abundance: many; v_gene: TRBV19; j_gene: TRBJ2-2; CDR3aa: CASKPGAAGQDLTGELFF; CDR3nt: TGTGCCAGTAAACCGGGGGCCGCGGGACAGGACCTCACCGGGGAGCTGTTTTTT
d_gene: NA; abundance: many; v_gene: TRBV4-1; j_gene: TRBJ1-4; CDR3aa: CASSPGDDEKLFF; CDR3nt: TGCGCCAGCAGCCCAGGGGACGACGAAAAACTGTTTTTT
d_gene: NA; abundance: few; v_gene: TRBV6-1; j_gene: TRBJ1-4; CDR3aa: CASSPDRLDEKLFF; CDR3nt: TGTGCCAGCAGCCCCGACAGGTTGGATGAAAAACTGTTTTTT
d_gene: NA; abundance: NA; v_gene: TRBV30; j_gene: TRBJ1-5; CDR3aa: CAWGTRGGNNQPQHF; CDR3nt: TGTGCCTGGGGTACGCGGGGGGGAAACAATCAGCCCCAGCATTTT
d_gene: TRBD2; abundance: NA; v_gene: TRBV28; j_gene: TRBJ2-1; CDR3aa: CASRLGLAGDGNEQFF; CDR3nt: TGTGCCAGCAGACTGGGACTAGCGGGAGACGGCAATGAGCAGTTCTTC
d_gene: TRBD1; abundance: few; v_gene: TRBV5-6; j_gene: TRBJ2-3; CDR3aa: CASSLATLQGVPDTQYF; CDR3nt: TGTGCCAGCAGCTTGGCCACTCTGCAGGGGGTCCCAGATACGCAGTATTTT
d_gene: TRBD2; abundance: many; v_gene: TRBV7-3; j_gene: TRBJ2-1; CDR3aa: CASTPAGTSGRSEQFF; CDR3nt: TGTGCCAGCACCCCAGCCGGGACTAGCGGGAGAAGTGAGCAGTTCTTC
d_gene: NA; abundance: many; v_gene: TRBV7-8; j_gene: TRBJ1-3; CDR3aa: CASSLGTVSGNTIYF; CDR3nt: TGTGCCAGCAGCCTAGGGACGGTCTCTGGAAACACCATATATTTT
d_gene: NA; abundance: many; v_gene: TRBV4-1; j_gene: TRBJ1-3; CDR3aa: CASSQVSDRGSGNTIYF; CDR3nt: TGCGCCAGCAGCCAAGTTTCAGATCGTGGCTCTGGAAACACCATATATTTT
d_gene: NA; abundance: few; v_gene: TRBV11-2; j_gene: TRBJ1-3; CDR3aa: CASSGSVRDSPGNTIYF; CDR3nt: TGTGCCAGCAGCGGGAGTGTCCGGGACTCACCTGGAAACACCATATATTTT
d_gene: NA; abundance: few; v_gene: TRBV19; j_gene: TRBJ2-7; CDR3aa: CASSWAISSYEQYF; CDR3nt: TGTGCCAGTAGTTGGGCGATCAGCTCCTACGAGCAGTACTTC
d_gene: TRBD2; abundance: many; v_gene: TRBV19; j_gene: TRBJ2-7; CDR3aa: CASSSSGTSGYEQYF; CDR3nt: TGTGCCAGTAGCAGTTCCGGGACTAGCGGCTACGAGCAGTACTTC
d_gene: NA; abundance: many; v_gene: TRBV29-1; j_gene: TRBJ2-1; CDR3aa: CSVEGDYNEQFF; CDR3nt: TGCAGCGTTGAGGGGGACTACAATGAGCAGTTCTTC
d_gene: NA; abundance: many; v_gene: TRBV15; j_gene: TRBJ1-3; CDR3aa: CATSPGTGGNTIYF; CDR3nt: TGTGCCACCAGCCCCGGGACCGGTGGAAACACCATATATTTT
d_gene: NA; abundance: many; v_gene: TRBV30; j_gene: TRBJ1-1; CDR3aa: CAWSVLSWGTEAFF; CDR3nt: TGTGCCTGGAGTGTACTATCTTGGGGCACTGAAGCTTTCTTT
d_gene: TRBD1; abundance: few; v_gene: TRBV9; j_gene: TRBJ2-7; CDR3aa: CASSVDGQGRAEQYF; CDR3nt: TGTGCCAGCAGCGTAGACGGACAGGGGAGAGCCGAGCAGTACTTC
d_gene: TRBD1; abundance: many; v_gene: TRBV20-1; j_gene: TRBJ2-3; CDR3aa: CSARTGGSTDTQYF; CDR3nt: TGCAGTGCTCGGACAGGGGGCAGCACAGATACGCAGTATTTT
d_gene: TRBD2; abundance: few; v_gene: TRBV5-1; j_gene: TRBJ2-7; CDR3aa: CASSDGLAGGIYEQYF; CDR3nt: TGCGCCAGCAGCGACGGACTAGCGGGAGGTATCTACGAGCAGTACTTC
d_gene: NA; abundance: NA; v_gene: TRBV5-8; j_gene: TRBJ1-5; CDR3aa: CASSLRNSLYSNQPQHF; CDR3nt: TGTGCCAGCAGCTTGAGGAACAGCCTCTATAGCAATCAGCCCCAGCATTTT
d_gene: NA; abundance: few; v_gene: TRBV20-1; j_gene: TRBJ1-4; CDR3aa: CSARFPTGEEKLFF; CDR3nt: TGCAGTGCTAGATTCCCGACTGGGGAGGAAAAACTGTTTTTT
d_gene: NA; abundance: few; v_gene: TRBV7-9; j_gene: TRBJ2-3; CDR3aa: CASSTRLTSREGNTQYF; CDR3nt: TGTGCCAGCAGCACCCGACTCACCAGTCGAGAGGGAAATACGCAGTATTTT
d_gene: NA; abundance: many; v_gene: TRBV12-3/TRBV12-4; j_gene: TRBJ1-1; CDR3aa: CASSFSGRVNTEAFF; CDR3nt: TGTGCCAGCAGTTTTTCGGGCAGGGTGAACACTGAAGCTTTCTTT
d_gene: TRBD2; abundance: NA; v_gene: TRBV20-1; j_gene: TRBJ2-3; CDR3aa: CSAVAGLAQYF; CDR3nt: TGCAGTGCTGTAGCGGGACTGGCCCAGTATTTT
d_gene: NA; abundance: many; v_gene: TRBV3-1; j_gene: TRBJ1-2; CDR3aa: CASSQSADYGYTF; CDR3nt: TGTGCCAGCAGCCAATCGGCGGACTATGGCTACACCTTC
d_gene: NA; abundance: few; v_gene: TRBV4-1; j_gene: TRBJ2-1; CDR3aa: CASSRIGTDTYNEQFF; CDR3nt: TGCGCCAGCAGCCGCATCGGGACCGACACCTACAATGAGCAGTTCTTC
d_gene: NA; abundance: many; v_gene: TRBV3-1; j_gene: TRBJ1-2; CDR3aa: CASSQDQGLGGYGYTF; CDR3nt: TGTGCCAGCAGCCAAGATCAAGGCTTGGGGGGCTATGGCTACACCTTC
d_gene: NA; abundance: many; v_gene: TRBV12-3/TRBV12-4; j_gene: TRBJ2-5; CDR3aa: CASSLGSGRAQETQYF; CDR3nt: TGTGCCAGCAGTTTAGGGTCGGGCAGGGCCCAAGAGACCCAGTACTTC
d_gene: NA; abundance: many; v_gene: TRBV20-1; j_gene: TRBJ1-6; CDR3aa: CSAGLGQTDNSPLHF; CDR3nt: TGCAGTGCTGGGCTAGGACAGACTGACAATTCACCCCTCCACTTT
d_gene: NA; abundance: many; v_gene: TRBV30; j_gene: TRBJ1-1; CDR3aa: CAWSGSVSVFPDTEAFF; CDR3nt: TGTGCCTGGAGTGGGTCGGTCTCTGTGTTCCCGGACACTGAAGCTTTCTTT